Presented here are 28 T cell receptor beta chains from one specimen sequenced in a study of blood T cells in healthy people across ages. The authors ran a second PCR of roughly 6 to 11 cycles using a sample-barcoded 5' primer and a J-beta primer mix. TCRdb passed the 5' RACE reads through MiXCR, listing each CDR3 protein once. The sample has about 1.8 million distinct CDR3 sequences, approximately 50% seen once; the top ten hold less than 2.5%. Sequencing was performed on blood. These receptors were obtained from a woman aged 35 to 49 in good health.

The J gene is TRBJ1-2, the V gene TRBV4-3, with TRBD1 identical over 9 bases. This CDR3 is built from 16 residues. After removal of 0 bases from V and 3 bases from J, the junction contained 5 bases not matched to a gene. Germline-derived CDR1 and CDR2 are LGHNA and YSLEER. The CDR3 here is CASSQEDRGPDYGYTF. CDR3 sequence (DNA): TGCGCCAGCAGCCAAGAGGACAGGGGACCGGACTATGGCTACACCTTC.

The chain is built from TRBV5-6 and TRBJ2-1; 7 nucleotides agree with TRBD1. Germline trimming cut 2 bases from V and 4 bases from J; bases unmatched to any gene: 3. Germline CDR1 SGHDT, CDR2 YYEEEE. The CDR3 covers 14 residues. CDR3 amino acids: CASSFLTGYNEQFF. The CDR3 bases are TGTGCCAGCAGCTTCTTGACAGGGTACAATGAGCAGTTCTTC.

The chain employs TRBV3-1 and TRBJ2-5, with D unclear. With 0 bases removed from V and 3 bases from J, the gap between germline ends came to 11 bases. CDR1 LGHDT and CDR2 YNNKEL come from the germline V gene (reference sequence). The CDR3 consists of 15 residues. The CDR3 nucleotides are TGTGCCAGCAGCCAAGAACGGCCTAGGGAAGAGACCCAGTACTTC. Translated, it gives CASSQERPREETQYF.

In its sample, this clonotype was seen many times. V usage is TRBV9 and J usage is TRBJ1-2; 9 nucleotides align to TRBD1. There are 13 residues in the CDR3. The V gene's germline CDR1 is SGDLS and CDR2 YYNGEE. V gave up 0 bases and J gave up 6 bases; unmatched junction bases: 0. CDR3 protein: CASSVGQGDGYTF. The CDR3 DNA follows: TGTGCCAGCAGCGTAGGACAGGGGGATGGCTACACCTTC.

For the CDR3, the DNA is TGTGCCAGCAGCTTGCCTAGCGATCGGTCTAGCACAGATACGCAGTATTTT. Its translation is CASSLPSDRSSTDTQYF. The chain employs TRBV13 and TRBJ2-3; tentative D call: TRBD2 (6 bases). This CDR3 is 17 amino acids long. Trimming removed 3 bases from V and 0 bases from J, with 16 bases in between. Germline loops: CDR1 PRHDT, CDR2 FYEKMQ (reference sequence). Variable domain in full (rest from reference TRBV13 and TRBJ2-3): AAGVIQSPRHLIKEKRETATLKCYPIPRHDTVYWYQQGPGQDPQFLISFYEKMQSDKGSIPDRFSAQQFSDYHSELNMSSLELGDSALYFCASSLPSDRSSTDTQYFGPGTRLTVL.

V is TRBV29-1 and J is TRBJ1-2; 7 bases agree with TRBD1. With 0 bases clipped from V and 3 bases from J, the junction kept 1 base outside the gene matches. Germline V gives CDR1 SQVTM, CDR2 ANQGSEA. The CDR3 spans 13 residues. CDR3: CSVEDDRDYGYTF. CDR3 bases: TGCAGCGTTGAAGATGACAGGGACTATGGCTACACCTTC.

The chain has TRBV20-1 and TRBJ1-2; D unclear. Per germline, CDR1 DFQATT and CDR2 SNEGSKA (reference sequence). The CDR3 runs to 15 residues. The V and J ends lost 6 bases and 2 bases respectively, with 19 bases between them. CDR3 protein: CSASLDFQGNYGYTF. CDR3 nucleotide sequence: TGCAGTGCCAGCCTTGACTTCCAAGGAAACTATGGCTACACCTTC.

The chain links TRBV4-3 to TRBJ1-1, with D unclear. Germline CDR1 and CDR2: LGHNA and YSLEER. The CDR3 sequence is 14 residues long. The V end lost 2 bases, the J end lost 3 bases, and 10 bases lay between the germline ends. In nucleotides, the CDR3 is TGCGCCAGCAGCCAAACTTCACAGTACACTGAAGCTTTCTTT. Translating gives CASSQTSQYTEAFF.

This chain links TRBV6-5 with TRBJ1-6; 9 positions match TRBD1. Per the germline V gene, CDR1 is MNHEY and CDR2 is SVGAGI. This CDR3 contains 16 residues. V shed 6 bases and J 0 bases; nucleotides not matched to a gene: 3. Here the CDR3 reads CASRTGGSSYNSPLHF. CDR3 DNA: TGTGCCAGCAGGACAGGGGGGAGCTCCTATAATTCACCCCTCCACTTT.

This clonotype was counted a few times. J is TRBJ1-2 and V is TRBV9; D is unclear. Germline CDR1 is SGDLS and CDR2 is YYNGEE. This CDR3 has 15 residues. Trimming shortened V by 2 bases and J by 2 bases, and 13 bases separated the two germline ends. The CDR3 nucleotides read TGTGCCAGCAGCGTGTTGGGAGGGTCGAACTATGGCTACACCTTC. It translates to CASSVLGGSNYGYTF.

The J gene is TRBJ2-7, the V gene TRBV6-6; D is undetermined. V lost 6 bases to trimming and J lost 5 bases, with 14 bases between them. The CDR3 loop spans 13 amino acids. The germline V gene has CDR1 MNHNY and CDR2 SVGAGI (reference sequence). The CDR3: CASRSIMGNEQYF. CDR3 DNA: TGTGCCAGCAGGTCGATTATGGGGAACGAGCAGTACTTC.

This clonotype was counted between two and nine times. The chain employs TRBV4-3 and TRBJ2-7, with a weak D call TRBD1 (7 bases). The CDR3 is 13 amino acids. The germline V gene encodes CDR1 LGHNA and CDR2 YSLEER. The ends were cut back, 2 bases at V and 7 bases at J, with 12 bases in the middle. CDR3 region: CASSQSQGGEQYF. CDR3 DNA: TGCGCCAGCAGCCAATCGCAGGGGGGAGAGCAGTACTTC.

The chain combines TRBV29-1 with TRBJ1-2; the D gene is possibly TRBD1 (6 bases). This CDR3 is 13 amino acids long. The germline V and J ends were trimmed by 7 bases and 6 bases, with 18 bases remaining between them. The germline V gene encodes CDR1 SQVTM and CDR2 ANQGSEA. The CDR3 sequence: CSAWGRGPHGYTF. The CDR3, as DNA: TGCAGCGCCTGGGGCAGGGGCCCCCATGGCTACACCTTC.

The chain joins TRBV29-1 to TRBJ1-2; tentative D call: TRBD1 (5 bases). CDR1 and CDR2 (germline): SQVTM, ANQGSEA. The CDR3 sequence is 11 residues long. Trimming took off 7 bases at V and 4 bases at J, with 10 bases between the two ends. Written as DNA, the CDR3 is TGCAGCGACGGGACCGGCTATGGCTACACCTTC. The encoded protein is CSDGTGYGYTF.

This clonotype was detected a few times. This chain links TRBV20-1 with TRBJ2-1, with a possible D match to TRBD1 (5 bases). V was clipped by 3 bases and J by 9 bases, with 27 bases between them. Germline lookup yields CDR1 DFQATT and CDR2 SNEGSKA (reference sequence). This CDR3 has 17 amino acids. The CDR3: CSASRSVGQGFLGEQFF. CDR3 DNA sequence: TGCAGTGCTAGTCGATCGGTGGGGCAGGGATTTTTGGGTGAGCAGTTCTTC.

This clonotype has a handful of counts. The V gene is TRBV10-3, the J gene TRBJ1-2, with 9 nucleotides matching TRBD1. The V gene end was trimmed by 9 bases and the J gene end by 7 bases; junction bases not matched to a gene: 9. The CDR3 loop spans 13 amino acids. Germline values: CDR1 ENHRY, CDR2 SYGVKD. The CDR3 here is CAIQDRGISGYTF. CDR3 sequence (DNA): TGTGCCATACAAGACAGGGGGATTTCTGGCTACACCTTC.

V and J are TRBV6-6 and TRBJ2-1; D may match TRBD1 or TRBD2 (6 bases each). Germline CDR1 reads MNHNY; CDR2 reads SVGAGI (reference sequence). V lost 6 bases and J lost 9, with 18 bases in between. CDR3 length: 14 residues. As DNA, the CDR3 is TGTGCCAGCAGCCTACAGGGACTCGCGGGTGAGCAGTTCTTC. The encoded protein is CASSLQGLAGEQFF.

This clonotype was picked up one time. The chain links TRBV4-1 to TRBJ2-4; D may be TRBD2 (6 bases). The ends were cut back, 1 base at V and 5 bases at J, with 21 bases in the middle. The V gene's germline CDR1 is MGHRA and CDR2 YSYEKL. The CDR3 has 18 amino acids. CDR3 nucleotide sequence: TGCGCCAGCAGCCAAGGCTTGGAGGGAGGCGGGGTCCAAAACATTCAGTACTTC. This translates into CASSQGLEGGGVQNIQYF.

A few counts support this clonotype. V and J are TRBV29-1 and TRBJ2-4; TRBD2 matches 7 bases. Germline V CDR1 and CDR2: SQVTM, ANQGSEA. This CDR3 region has 12 residues. Trimming removed 8 bases from V and 13 bases from J; junction bases left unmatched: 14. Here the CDR3 reads CSTREGPNEQYF. CDR3 sequence (DNA): TGCAGCACCAGGGAGGGTCCAAATGAGCAGTACTTC.

There are a few counts of this clonotype. This rearrangement joins TRBV10-3 to TRBJ2-3; D not certain. V was trimmed by 7 bases and J by 5 bases, leaving 13 bases between them. The CDR3 has 13 residues. In germline, CDR1 is ENHRY, CDR2 SYGVKD. The CDR3 loop is CAINTPFKDTQYF. CDR3 coding DNA: TGTGCCATCAATACCCCCTTTAAAGATACGCAGTATTTT.

The CDR3 DNA is TGTGCCAGCAGCCTTCGGACAGGGGGTTTTCGTACAGATACGCAGTATTTT. This sequence encodes CASSLRTGGFRTDTQYF. The rearrangement links TRBV5-8 to TRBJ2-3; 10 bases align to TRBD1. V lost 4 bases to trimming and J lost 3 bases; unmatched junction nucleotides: 11. CDR1 and CDR2 from the germline V gene are SGHTS and YDEGEE. CDR3 length equals 17 residues.

This clonotype has a handful of counts. The chain recombines TRBV20-1 with TRBJ2-1; D not certain. This CDR3 is built from 12 residues. Germline V gene sequence: CDR1 DFQATT, CDR2 SNEGSKA (reference sequence). V was shortened by 4 bases and J by 8 bases, with 12 bases between the two germline ends. The CDR3 DNA reads as TGCAGTGCTACCCTAACGACCGATGAGCAGTTCTTC. This gives the protein CSATLTTDEQFF.

This clonotype showed up many times. V is TRBV6-2 or TRBV6-3 and J is TRBJ2-5; a weak D match, TRBD1 (6 bases). From germline, CDR1 is MNHEY and CDR2 SVGEGT. Trimming took 5 bases from V and 2 from J, leaving 9 bases between them. This CDR3 contains 13 residues. The CDR3: CASSTGLQETQYF. For the CDR3, the DNA is TGTGCCAGCAGTACAGGGTTACAAGAGACCCAGTACTTC.

This clonotype was observed a few times. This chain joins TRBV5-1 and TRBJ2-1, with 7 bases that match TRBD2. The J segment lost 6 bases and the V segment lost 4 bases, leaving 7 bases of the junction unmatched. Per the germline V gene, CDR1 is SGHRS and CDR2 is YFSETQ. CDR3 size: 14 residues. For the CDR3, the DNA is TGCGCCAGCAGCGGGACGGGGGGTTTCAATGAGCAGTTCTTC. Amino acid sequence: CASSGTGGFNEQFF.

V and J are TRBV4-3 and TRBJ1-6, with 7 positions matching TRBD1. The V and J ends lost 0 bases and 3 bases, in that order; junction bases with no gene match: 14. Germline-derived CDR1 and CDR2 are LGHNA and YSLEER. The CDR3 has 20 residues. CDR3 nucleotide sequence: TGCGCCAGCAGCCAAGATCTCGGGGCAGGGGGTACTTACTATAATTCACCCCTCCACTTT. Translation gives CASSQDLGAGGTYYNSPLHF.

The chain recombines TRBV7-6 with TRBJ2-2; 13 bases match TRBD2. After removal of 1 base from V and 2 bases from J, the junction contained 4 bases not matched to a gene. There are 18 residues in the CDR3. Germline V gene data show CDR1 as SGHVS and CDR2 as FNYEAQ. The CDR3 loop is CASSLVLAGGDNTGELFF. The CDR3 nucleotides are TGTGCCAGCAGCTTAGTACTAGCGGGGGGGGACAACACCGGGGAGCTGTTTTTT.

This clonotype was detected only a few times. The chain recombines TRBV7-9 with TRBJ2-7, with D possibly matching TRBD1 (6 bases). V was clipped by 4 bases and J by 3 bases, with 16 bases between them. The CDR3 is made up of 15 amino acids. Germline V gives CDR1 SEHNR, CDR2 FQNEAQ (reference sequence). The CDR3, as DNA: TGTGCCAGCAGCTACCCCCGCAGGGGAAGCTACGAGCAGTACTTC. The encoded protein is CASSYPRRGSYEQYF. The full variable domain, with the rest looked up from reference TRBV7-9 and TRBJ2-7, is DTGVSQNPRHKITKRGQNVTFRCDPISEHNRLYWYRQTLGQGPEFLTYFQNEAQLEKSRLLSDRFSAERPKGSFSTLEIQRTEQGDSAMYLCASSYPRRGSYEQYFGPGTRLTVT.

This clonotype came up a few times. The chain employs TRBV7-2 and TRBJ2-1; 8 bases agree with TRBD1. Per the germline V gene, CDR1 is SGHTA and CDR2 is FQGNSA. With 0 bases clipped from V and 4 bases from J, the junction kept 14 bases outside the gene matches. The CDR3 loop spans 19 amino acids. CDR3 region: CASSLARGLDPLGYNEQFF. Written as DNA, the CDR3 is TGTGCCAGCAGCTTAGCCAGGGGGCTTGACCCCTTAGGGTACAATGAGCAGTTCTTC.